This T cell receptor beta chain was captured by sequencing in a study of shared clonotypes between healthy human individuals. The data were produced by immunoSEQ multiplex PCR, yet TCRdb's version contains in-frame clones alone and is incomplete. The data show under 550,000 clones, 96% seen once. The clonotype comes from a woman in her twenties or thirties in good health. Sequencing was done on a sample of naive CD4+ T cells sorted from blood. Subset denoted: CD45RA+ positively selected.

As DNA, the CDR3 is TGTGCCAGTAGTATTTTCCCGCAAAGCAATCAGCCCCAGCATTTT. Translated: CASSIFPQSNQPQHF. This chain uses TRBV19 with TRBJ1-5; D unresolved. The germline CDR1 and CDR2 sequences are LNHDA and SQIVND (reference sequence). The CDR3 contains 15 residues. Trimming shortened V by 3 bases and J by 1 base, and 10 bases separated the two germline ends.